Given below is one TCR beta chain in context. The sample belongs to a study of blood T cell repertoires in COVID-19. How the authors handled the data: Amplifying reference gene primers gave estimates of nucleated cell counts. The assay was immunoSEQ multiplex PCR, and TCRdb's table has in-frame clones only and misses some. The DNA was the basis for D and trimming; V, J and clone size are from that table. The sample records about 70,000 clones, approximately 84% being singletons. The ends lost 2 bases at V and 0 bases at J; junction bases unmatched: 6. The CDR3 totals 18 residues. CDR1 SGHVS and CDR2 FNYEAQ come from the germline V gene.

The sample was peripheral blood. The TCR originated in a man aged 35-49 years with COVID-19, enrolled during active disease. The rearrangement links TRBV7-6 to TRBJ2-1, with 11 nucleotides matching TRBD2. The CDR3 reads CASSLLAGGPSSYNEQFF. CDR3 in DNA: TGTGCCAGCAGCTTACTAGCGGGGGGCCCAAGCTCCTACAATGAGCAGTTCTTC.